The 8 T cell receptor beta chains presented below share a single source sample, sequenced in a study of blood T cell repertoires in COVID-19. The data were produced by immunoSEQ multiplex PCR, yet TCRdb's version contains in-frame clones alone and is incomplete. The sample consists of roughly 210,000 clones, roughly 84% of them appearing once. The specimen was PBMCs or T cells enriched from blood (not recorded which). Receptors were obtained from a man under 40 in a cohort exposed to, infected with or recovered from COVID-19 (not recorded which).

This clone was seen once. V gene TRBV28 combines with J gene TRBJ2-7, with unresolved D. The CDR3 is 12 amino acids. Trimming pared 5 bases from V and 2 bases from J, leaving 7 bases between. Germline assignment: CDR1 MDHEN and CDR2 SYDVKM. The CDR3 sequence is CASSPPAYEQYF. The CDR3 DNA is TGTGCCAGCAGTCCCCCGGCCTACGAGCAGTACTTC.

The chain recombines TRBV12-3 or TRBV12-4 with TRBJ1-5; D is ambiguous. The CDR3 length is 13 residues. Deletions cut 2 bases from V and 7 bases from J, with 9 bases between. CDR3 sequence (DNA): TGTGCCAGCAGTTTAACGAGCATACAGCCCCAGCATTTT. This translates into CASSLTSIQPQHF.

The rearrangement joins TRBV18 to TRBJ1-6; D uncertain. V dropped 4 bases and J dropped 7 bases, with 20 bases sitting between them. The CDR3 spans 17 residues. Germline lookup yields CDR1 KGHSH and CDR2 LQKENI. The CDR3 nucleotides are TGTGCCAGCTCACTTACACTCGCACAGTCTGAAAATTCACCCCTCCACTTT. It yields the protein CASSLTLAQSENSPLHF.

The chain is built from TRBV6-5 and TRBJ1-2; 9 bases fit TRBD1. Germline V CDR1 and CDR2: MNHEY, SVGAGI. V lost 0 bases to trimming and J lost 1 base; unmatched junction nucleotides: 3. CDR3 length: 16 amino acids. CDR3 nucleotides: TGTGCCAGCAGTTACTCGACGACAGGGGGTAACTATGGCTACACCTTC. Residues: CASSYSTTGGNYGYTF.

The rearrangement uses TRBV7-8 and TRBJ2-7; 7 positions match TRBD1. Germline-derived CDR1 and CDR2 are SGHVS and FQNEAQ. There are 14 residues in the CDR3. The junction had 6 bases not matched to a gene; V was cut back by 5 bases and J by 2 bases. The CDR3: CASSTRTGPYEQYF. For the CDR3, the DNA is TGTGCCAGCAGCACTCGGACAGGACCCTACGAGCAGTACTTC.

This chain connects TRBV12-5 to TRBJ2-7, with a weak D call TRBD1 (6 bases). CDR1 and CDR2 from the germline V gene are LGHNT and FRNRAP. V lost 6 bases, J lost 6 bases, and 9 bases lay in between. This CDR3 has 11 residues. The CDR3 nucleotides are TGTGCTAGTGGCCTCAGGGGCGAGCAGTACTTC. Protein product: CASGLRGEQYF. Full variable domain (outside the CDR3, taken from reference TRBV12-5 and TRBJ2-7): DARVTQTPRHKVTEMGQEVTMRCQPILGHNTVFWYRQTMMQGLELLAYFRNRAPLDDSGMPKDRFSAEMPDATLATLKIQPSEPRDSAVYFCASGLRGEQYFGPGTRLTVT.

The V and J genes are TRBV27 and TRBJ1-5; maybe TRBD1 (5 bases). V lost 5 bases, J lost 7 bases, and 15 bases lay in between. The CDR3 spans 14 residues. CDR1 is MNHEY, CDR2 SMNVEV, per germline (reference sequence). For the CDR3, the DNA is TGTGCCAGCAGTCCTCTGGGGGGAGGACAGCCCCAGCATTTT. Translating it yields CASSPLGGGQPQHF.

The rearrangement joins TRBV15 to TRBJ2-2; tentatively, D is TRBD1 (6 bases). The germline V gene encodes CDR1 LNHNV and CDR2 YYDKDF (reference sequence). The V gene lost 0 bases and the J gene lost 7 bases, with 18 bases spanning the gap. This CDR3 has 17 amino acids. Written as DNA, the CDR3 is TGTGCCACCAGCAGAGATAGGTCGATAGGGGGTAACGGGGAGCTGTTTTTT. Translation gives CATSRDRSIGGNGELFF.